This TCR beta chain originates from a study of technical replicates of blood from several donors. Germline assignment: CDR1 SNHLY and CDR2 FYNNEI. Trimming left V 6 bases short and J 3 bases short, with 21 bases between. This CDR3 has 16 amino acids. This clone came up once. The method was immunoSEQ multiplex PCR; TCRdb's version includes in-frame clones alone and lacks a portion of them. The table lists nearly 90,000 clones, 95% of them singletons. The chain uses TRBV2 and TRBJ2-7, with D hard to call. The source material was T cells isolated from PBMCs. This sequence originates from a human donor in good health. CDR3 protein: CASRGSSRSFGYEQYF. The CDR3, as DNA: TGTGCCAGCAGGGGTAGCTCGCGGAGTTTTGGCTACGAGCAGTACTTC.